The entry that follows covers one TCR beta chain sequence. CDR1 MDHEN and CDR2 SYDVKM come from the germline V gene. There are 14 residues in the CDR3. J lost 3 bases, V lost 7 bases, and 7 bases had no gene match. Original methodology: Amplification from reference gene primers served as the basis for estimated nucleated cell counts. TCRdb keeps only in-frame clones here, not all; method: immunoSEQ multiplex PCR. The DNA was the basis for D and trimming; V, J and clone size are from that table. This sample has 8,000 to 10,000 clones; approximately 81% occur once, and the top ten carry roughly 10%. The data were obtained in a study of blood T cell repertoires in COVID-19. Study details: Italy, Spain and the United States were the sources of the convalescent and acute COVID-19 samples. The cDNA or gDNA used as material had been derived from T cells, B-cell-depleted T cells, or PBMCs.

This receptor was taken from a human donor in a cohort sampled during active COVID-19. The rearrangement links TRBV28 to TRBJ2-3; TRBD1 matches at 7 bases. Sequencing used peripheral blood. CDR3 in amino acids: CASTATGRTDTQYF. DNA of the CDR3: TGTGCCAGCACTGCGACAGGGCGAACAGATACGCAGTATTTT.